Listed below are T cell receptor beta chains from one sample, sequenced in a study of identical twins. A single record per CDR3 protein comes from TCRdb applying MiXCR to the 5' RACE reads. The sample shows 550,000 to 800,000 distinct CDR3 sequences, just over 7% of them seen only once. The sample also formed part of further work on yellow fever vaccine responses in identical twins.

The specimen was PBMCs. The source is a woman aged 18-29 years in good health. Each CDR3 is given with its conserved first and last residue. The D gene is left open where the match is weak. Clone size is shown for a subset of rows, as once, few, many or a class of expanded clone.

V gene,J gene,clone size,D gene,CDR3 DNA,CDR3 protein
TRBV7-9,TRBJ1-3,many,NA,TGTGCCAGCAAAATGTCTGGAAACACCATATATTTT,CASKMSGNTIYF
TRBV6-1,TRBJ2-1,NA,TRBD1,TGTGCCAGCGCGACCGGGACAGCCTACAATGAGCAGTTCTTC,CASATGTAYNEQFF
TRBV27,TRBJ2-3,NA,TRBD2,TGTGCCAGCAGTTCATGGACTAGTCCCACAGATACGCAGTATTTT,CASSSWTSPTDTQYF
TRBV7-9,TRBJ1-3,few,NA,TGTGCCAGCAGCTTAGGTGTCAGCTCTGGAAACACCATATATTTT,CASSLGVSSGNTIYF
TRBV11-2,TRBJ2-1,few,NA,TGTGCCAGCAGCCGGCGAGAAGTCCCCTACAATGAGCAGTTCTTC,CASSRREVPYNEQFF
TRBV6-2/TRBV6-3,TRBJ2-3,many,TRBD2,TGTGCCAGCAGTTACTCGACTAGCGGGAGGGAGAGAGGCACAGATACGCAGTATTTT,CASSYSTSGRERGTDTQYF
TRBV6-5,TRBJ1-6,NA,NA,TGTGCCAGCAGTTACGGTACGGGGCCGAAACTGAATTCACCCCTCCACTTT,CASSYGTGPKLNSPLHF
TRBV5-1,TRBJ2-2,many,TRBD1,TGCGCCAGCAGCTTGGCCAACAGGGGGATCGGGGAGCTGTTTTTT,CASSLANRGIGELFF
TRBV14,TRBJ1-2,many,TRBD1,TGTGCCAGCAGCCCCACAGGGGCCCCCTATGGCTACACCTTC,CASSPTGAPYGYTF
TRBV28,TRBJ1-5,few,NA,TGTGCCAGCAGTTTTGAGGGTATGCCCCAGCATTTT,CASSFEGMPQHF
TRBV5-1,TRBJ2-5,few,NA,TGCGCCAGCAGCTTGGCGGAGTTCCGAGAGACCCAGTACTTC,CASSLAEFRETQYF
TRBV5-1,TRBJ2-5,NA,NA,TGCGCCAGCAGCTTGCCGGAGAACCAAGAGACCCAGTACTTC,CASSLPENQETQYF
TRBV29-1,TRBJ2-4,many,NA,TGCAGCGTCGAGGGGATCGGTGAGAGCATTCAGTACTTC,CSVEGIGESIQYF
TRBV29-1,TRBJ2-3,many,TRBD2,TGCAGCGTTGTTGGACTAGCGGGAGGGCCCGGACACACAGATACGCAGTATTTT,CSVVGLAGGPGHTDTQYF
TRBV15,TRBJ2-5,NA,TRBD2,TGTGCCACCAGCATGGGACTAATCCAAGAGACCCAGTACTTC,CATSMGLIQETQYF
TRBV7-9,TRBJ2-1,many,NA,TGTGCCACCATCCCCTCTAAGGGGTGGCGCTACAATGAGCAGTTCTTC,CATIPSKGWRYNEQFF
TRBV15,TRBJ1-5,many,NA,TGTGCCACCAGCAGATCGGCCGGGGGCAATCAGCCCCAGCATTTT,CATSRSAGGNQPQHF
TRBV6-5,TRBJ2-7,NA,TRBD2,TGTGCCAGCAGTTACTCTTCTAGCGGGCATTACGAGCAGTACTTC,CASSYSSSGHYEQYF
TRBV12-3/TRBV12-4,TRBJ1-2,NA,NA,TGTGCCAGCAGCCTCCGGGGAGTCTATGGCTACACCTTC,CASSLRGVYGYTF
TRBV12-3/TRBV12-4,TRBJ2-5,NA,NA,TGTGCCAGCAGTAGACGGGGTCGGGGGCCTGAGACCCAGTACTTC,CASSRRGRGPETQYF
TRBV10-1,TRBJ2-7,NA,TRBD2,TGCGCCAGCAGTGAATCCGGGACTAGCGGGATCTACGAGCAGTACTTC,CASSESGTSGIYEQYF
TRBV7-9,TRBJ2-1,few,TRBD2,TGTGCCAGCAGCCCCACGGGGAGGGACTACAATGAGCAGTTCTTC,CASSPTGRDYNEQFF
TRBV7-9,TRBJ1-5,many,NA,TGTGCCAGCAGCTTCGGCGAAGGGCCCCAGCATTTT,CASSFGEGPQHF
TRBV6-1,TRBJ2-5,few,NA,TGTGCCACGTCAAACCGTCCGACGGAGACCCAGTACTTC,CATSNRPTETQYF
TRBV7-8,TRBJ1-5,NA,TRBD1,TGTGCCAGCAGCTTACTACAGGGGGCAGGTTCGGGCAATCAGCCCCAGCATTTT,CASSLLQGAGSGNQPQHF
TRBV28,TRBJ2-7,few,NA,TGTGCCAGCTTCGGTGAACCCACCTACGAGCAGTACTTC,CASFGEPTYEQYF
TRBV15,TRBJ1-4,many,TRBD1,TGTGCCACCAGCAGAGGGACAGGCCTTGGGCAGATTAATGAAAAACTGTTTTTT,CATSRGTGLGQINEKLFF
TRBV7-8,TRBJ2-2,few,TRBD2,TGTGCCAGCAACGGACTAGCTAACACCGGGGAGCTGTTTTTT,CASNGLANTGELFF
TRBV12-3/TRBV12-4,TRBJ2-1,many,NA,TGTGCCAGCAGTTTACCGCCCAGTGAGCAGTTCTTC,CASSLPPSEQFF
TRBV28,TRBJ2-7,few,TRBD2,TGTGCCAGCAGCACGACTAGCGGGAGCGGCTACGAGCAGTACTTC,CASSTTSGSGYEQYF
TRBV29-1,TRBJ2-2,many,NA,TGCAGCGTGTCACGACAGGGACTCACCGGGGAGCTGTTTTTT,CSVSRQGLTGELFF
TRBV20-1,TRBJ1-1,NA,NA,TGCAGTGCTAGAACGGACAGCAGCCACACTGAAGCTTTCTTT,CSARTDSSHTEAFF
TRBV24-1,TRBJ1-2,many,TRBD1,TGTGCCACCAGTGATTGGCGGACAGGGGGCTACACCTTC,CATSDWRTGGYTF
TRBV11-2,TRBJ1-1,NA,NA,TGTGCCAGCAGCTATGTACGGGGGAGAACTGAAGCTTTCTTT,CASSYVRGRTEAFF
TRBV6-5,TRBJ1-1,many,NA,TGTGCCAGCAGCACCCCCCTCGCTGAAGCTTTCTTT,CASSTPLAEAFF
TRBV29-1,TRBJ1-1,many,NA,TGCAGCGTTGGGGGGGCAGGGCATATGTACACTGAAGCTTTCTTT,CSVGGAGHMYTEAFF
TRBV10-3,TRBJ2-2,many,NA,TGTGCCATCAACCGAGGAGGGGTCGCGAACACCGGGGAGCTGTTTTTT,CAINRGGVANTGELFF
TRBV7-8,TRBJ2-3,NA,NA,TGTGCCAGCAGCCCCCGGCGGCTAACCCCGGGCACAGATACGCAGTATTTT,CASSPRRLTPGTDTQYF
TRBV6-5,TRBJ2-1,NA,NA,TGTGCCAGCAGTTATTACGGCCGGACAACTGTCAATGAGCAGTTCTTC,CASSYYGRTTVNEQFF
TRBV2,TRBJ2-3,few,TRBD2,TGTGCCAGCAGTGAGGGACTAGCGGGGGAGCCCGATACGCAGTATTTT,CASSEGLAGEPDTQYF
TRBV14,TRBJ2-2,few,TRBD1,TGTGCCAGCAGCTACGACAGGGGAGGCAACACCGGGGAGCTGTTTTTT,CASSYDRGGNTGELFF
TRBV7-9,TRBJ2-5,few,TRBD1,TGTGCCAGCAGCCCATTTGGACAGGGGACAACAGAGACCCAGTACTTC,CASSPFGQGTTETQYF
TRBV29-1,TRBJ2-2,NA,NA,TGCAGCGGGGGGACTCCGAACACCGGGGAGCTGTTTTTT,CSGGTPNTGELFF
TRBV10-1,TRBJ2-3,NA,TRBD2,TGCGCCAGCAGTGCTCGACTAGCGGGGGCTAGCACAGATACGCAGTATTTT,CASSARLAGASTDTQYF
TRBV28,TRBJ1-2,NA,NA,TGTGCCAGCAGTTCAACCGGGACACCGGACTATGGCTACACCTTC,CASSSTGTPDYGYTF
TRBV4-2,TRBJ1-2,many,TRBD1,TGTGCCAGCAGCCGCCTGGGACAGGGAGAGATCACCAATGGCTACACCTTC,CASSRLGQGEITNGYTF
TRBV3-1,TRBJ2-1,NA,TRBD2,TGTGCCAGCAGCCCTGAGTGGGGGCGGGGGGACTACAATGAGCAGTTCTTC,CASSPEWGRGDYNEQFF
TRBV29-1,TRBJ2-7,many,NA,TGCAGCGTTGTGGTTAACCGGGGCAGAAGAATTCCGGAGGTGCAGTACTTC,CSVVVNRGRRIPEVQYF
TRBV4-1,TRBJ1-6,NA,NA,TGCGCCAGCAGCCAAGAAGGGCAGGGGCGAAATTCACCCCTCCACTTT,CASSQEGQGRNSPLHF
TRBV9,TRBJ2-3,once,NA,TGTGCCAGCAGCCCCAGAGAGTCAGATTCGCAGTATTTT,CASSPRESDSQYF
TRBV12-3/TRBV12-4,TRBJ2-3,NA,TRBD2,TGTGCCAGCAGTTGGAGCGGGGGGGAGACAGATACGCAGTATTTT,CASSWSGGETDTQYF
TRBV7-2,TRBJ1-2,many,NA,TGTGCCAGCAGCTTAGGACAGGCAAGCTATGGCTACACCTTC,CASSLGQASYGYTF
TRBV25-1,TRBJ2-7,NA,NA,TGTGCCAGCAGTGAAACGGGAGCCTACGAGCAGTACTTC,CASSETGAYEQYF
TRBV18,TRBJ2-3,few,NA,TGTGCCAGCTCACCGGCAGGGGCTACCCAAACAGATACGCAGTATTTT,CASSPAGATQTDTQYF
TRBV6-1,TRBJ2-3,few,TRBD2,TGTGCCAGCAGTGAAGCTCCGACTAGCGCCCAAGATACGCAGTATTTT,CASSEAPTSAQDTQYF